These 15 T cell receptor beta chains were all obtained from the same sample, sequenced in a study of cytomegalovirus exposure and HLA in healthy donors. 13 Jbeta primers and 60 Vbeta primers were used for the PCR. Libraries were prepared by immunoSEQ multiplex PCR; TCRdb keeps only in-frame clonotypes and omits some of them. In the table there are over 100,000 clones, about four fifths of which are singletons. The sequenced material came from PBMCs. The receptors come from a man younger than 45 in good health and CMV-seropositive.

The chain links TRBV10-1 to TRBJ2-7, with 9 bases that match TRBD1. The CDR3 totals 13 residues. CDR1 and CDR2 from the germline V gene are WNHNN and SYGVQD (reference sequence). V shed 6 bases and J 6 bases; nucleotides not matched to a gene: 6. CDR3 coding DNA: TGCGCCAGCAGCGGAACAGGGGGCAGCGAGCAGTACGTC. It yields the protein CASSGTGGSEQYV.

DNA of the CDR3: TGTGCCAGAAGCTCCTCCGCGGGTTCGGGCAATCAGCCCCAGCATTTT. Translated, it gives CARSSSAGSGNQPQHF. The chain is built from TRBV5-3 and TRBJ1-5; D gene uncertain. TRBV5-3 is assigned to the ORF class and has an uncertain function. V was clipped by 3 bases and J by 2 bases, with 15 bases between them. The CDR3 runs to 16 residues.

J is TRBJ2-5 and V is TRBV27; 10 nucleotides match TRBD2. The germline V gene has CDR1 MNHEY and CDR2 SMNVEV (reference sequence). The length of the CDR3 is 15 residues. V dropped 5 bases and J dropped 6; count of bases not matched to a gene: 9. The CDR3 is CASSLKAGGPKTQYF. The CDR3 DNA follows: TGTGCCAGCAGTCTAAAAGCGGGGGGGCCGAAGACCCAGTACTTC.

J is TRBJ2-5 and V is TRBV7-9; a possible D gene is TRBD1 (6 bases). The V and J ends lost 0 bases and 3 bases respectively, with 8 bases between them. From germline, CDR1 is SEHNR and CDR2 FQNEAQ (reference sequence). The CDR3 length is 14 residues. The CDR3: CASSLAAGEETQYF. The DNA of the CDR3 is TGTGCCAGCAGCTTAGCGGCAGGGGAAGAGACCCAGTACTTC.

The rearrangement joins TRBV18 to TRBJ2-7, with TRBD1 matching over 9 bases. This CDR3 comprises 15 residues. Trimming removed 5 bases from V and 0 bases from J; junction bases left unmatched: 5. The germline CDR1 and CDR2 sequences are KGHSH and LQKENI. As DNA, the CDR3 is TGTGCCAGCTCATCACAGGGGGCCAACTCCTACGAGCAGTACTTC. Translation gives CASSSQGANSYEQYF.

V is TRBV9 and J is TRBJ2-3, with D unresolved. The CDR3 length is 13 residues. Germline CDR1 and CDR2: SGDLS and YYNGEE. Deletions cut 0 bases from V and 3 bases from J, with 5 bases between. CDR3: CASSVAQTDTQYF. The CDR3, as DNA: TGTGCCAGCAGCGTAGCGCAGACAGATACGCAGTATTTT.

Worth noting for this clone: This may come from a read error, since a much larger clone is one base off. V and J are TRBV25-1 and TRBJ1-1; 8 bases match TRBD1. The CDR3 has 13 amino acids. The germline V gene has CDR1 MGHDK and CDR2 SYGVNS. Unmatched junction bases numbered 3, after V lost 6 bases and J lost 3 bases. CDR3 DNA: TGTGCCAGCAGCGACAGGGGATACACTGAAGCTTTCTTT. This translates into CASSDRGYTEAFF.

The V and J genes are TRBV18 and TRBJ2-5; TRBD1 agrees at 9 bases. Looked up from germline, CDR1 is KGHSH and CDR2 is LQKENI. This CDR3 has 17 residues. The ends lost 3 bases at V and 1 base at J; junction bases unmatched: 9. CDR3 DNA sequence: TGTGCCAGCTCACCGCAGAGGGGACAGGGTGCCCAAGAGACCCAGTACTTC. This sequence encodes CASSPQRGQGAQETQYF.

The chain is built from TRBV14 and TRBJ2-7; D is perhaps TRBD1 (5 bases). V lost 1 base to trimming and J lost 3 bases, with 7 bases between them. Germline CDR1 and CDR2: SGHDN and FVKESK. The CDR3 runs 13 residues. For the CDR3, the DNA is TGTGCCAGCAGCCAAGTAAGGGGCTACGAGCAGTACGTC. Translating gives CASSQVRGYEQYV.

The rearrangement uses TRBV4-1 and TRBJ1-4, with D unresolved. Trimming cost V 1 base and J 0 bases, with 9 bases left between them. Germline loops: CDR1 MGHRA, CDR2 YSYEKL. CDR3 length equals 16 residues. The CDR3 region is CASSQGGFSTNEKLFF. The CDR3 nucleotides read TGCGCCAGCAGCCAAGGAGGGTTTTCAACTAATGAAAAACTGTTTTTT.

This clone was detected only a few times. The chain combines TRBV5-1 with TRBJ2-5; D possibly corresponds to TRBD2 (7 bases). CDR1 SGHRS and CDR2 YFSETQ come from the germline V gene. Trimming took off 3 bases at V and 4 bases at J, with 13 bases between the two ends. The CDR3 contains 14 residues. The CDR3 loop reads CASSSSGGRETQYF. Here the CDR3 DNA reads TGCGCCAGCAGCTCGTCCGGGGGGCGAGAGACCCAGTACTTC.

This chain uses TRBV28 with TRBJ1-5; D remains unclear. CDR1 and CDR2 (germline): MDHEN, SYDVKM. The length of the CDR3 is 13 residues. Trimming took 7 bases from V and 0 from J, leaving 7 bases between them. The CDR3 sequence is CASTRGSNQPQHF. DNA for the CDR3: TGTGCCAGCACTCGGGGTAGCAATCAGCCCCAGCATTTT.

This clone was detected only a few times. V is TRBV5-5 and J is TRBJ1-1; unclear D gene. Germline-derived CDR1 and CDR2 are SGHKS and YYEKEE (reference sequence). This CDR3 comprises 15 residues. Trimming left V 2 bases short and J 1 base short, with 12 bases between. DNA of the CDR3: TGTGCCAGCAGCTTTGGCTGGCCGCCGAACACTGAAGCTTTCTTT. Translating it yields CASSFGWPPNTEAFF.

The V and J genes are TRBV7-8 and TRBJ2-3; 7 nucleotides agree with TRBD1. Trimming cost V 1 base and J 4 bases; bases outside gene matches: 17. The CDR3 consists of 19 residues. CDR1 SGHVS and CDR2 FQNEAQ come from the germline V gene. CDR3 nucleotide sequence: TGTGCCAGCAGCTTAGGTGGAACTCAGACAGGGATGGGAGCAGATACGCAGTATTTT. Translation gives CASSLGGTQTGMGADTQYF.

This clone was observed once. V gene TRBV6-6 combines with J gene TRBJ1-2, with 7 bases matching TRBD1. CDR1 and CDR2 from the germline V gene are MNHNY and SVGAGI (reference sequence). CDR3 size: 15 residues. J lost 0 bases, V lost 5 bases, and 6 bases had no gene match. The CDR3 region has the DNA TGTGCCAGCAGTCCCGACAGGGAAACTAACTATGGCTACACCTTC. Translated: CASSPDRETNYGYTF.